This entry describes one T cell receptor (beta chain). This entry comes from a study of blood T cell repertoires in COVID-19. As for the study in general: The United States, Italy and Spain supplied acute and convalescent COVID-19 samples.

CDR3 length equals 12 residues. Trimming pared 1 base from V and 6 bases from J, leaving 6 bases between. The repertoire was sequenced with immunoSEQ multiplex PCR; TCRdb's copy has only in-frame clones and lacks some. Found here are about 220,000 clones, around 81% of them singletons; the top ten hold less than 2.5%. This TCR derives from a woman aged 60-70 years with acute or convalescent COVID-19. Sequenced input: peripheral blood. The V call is TRBV12-3 or TRBV12-4, the J call TRBJ1-2; unclear D gene. Here the CDR3 DNA reads TGTGCCAGCAGTTTAGGAGGTAATGGCTACACCTTC. As protein: CASSLGGNGYTF.